The 13 T cell receptor beta chains below all came from one sample that was sequenced in a study of cytomegalovirus exposure and HLA in healthy donors (dated by TCRdb to 2016 to 2017). Libraries were prepared through the immunoSEQ multiplex PCR assay. A mixture of 60 forward primers for TCR Vbeta segments and 13 reverse primers for TCR Jbeta segments was used in the multiplex PCR. As stored in TCRdb, this immuneACCESS dataset retains in-frame rearrangements with V and J assigned. A fraction of the clones does not appear; measured against another copy, unresolved V genes explain less than half of the discrepancy, and the remainder lacks a known reason. This sample has a few hundred thousand clones in its table, and around 86% of those were observed once. 9.5% to 13% of the sample rests with the top ten. The sequencing sample was made of PBMCs. These receptors were obtained from a woman in her fifties or sixties in good health and CMV-seropositive.

The J gene is TRBJ2-1, the V gene TRBV5-1, with 7 positions matching TRBD1. The CDR3 is made up of 15 amino acids. Germline CDR1 SGHRS, CDR2 YFSETQ. The junction had 9 bases not matched to a gene; V was cut back by 3 bases and J by 6 bases. The CDR3: CASSSQGFFGNEQFF. Here the CDR3 DNA reads TGCGCCAGCAGCTCACAGGGGTTTTTTGGCAATGAGCAGTTCTTC.

The chain couples TRBV5-6 to TRBJ1-1; 9 nucleotides agree with TRBD1. Per germline, CDR1 SGHDT and CDR2 YYEEEE. Germline trimming cut 4 bases from V and 0 bases from J; bases unmatched to any gene: 4. This CDR3 region has 15 residues. CDR3 loop: CASSVRTGVNTEAFF. The DNA of the CDR3 is TGTGCCAGCAGCGTACGGACAGGGGTGAACACTGAAGCTTTCTTT. Filled out from reference TRBV5-6 and TRBJ1-1, the complete variable domain reads DAGVTQSPTHLIKTRGQQVTLRCSPKSGHDTVSWYQQALGQGPQFIFQYYEEEERQRGNFPDRFSGHQFPNYSSELNVNALLLGDSALYLCASSVRTGVNTEAFFGQGTRLTVV.

The V gene is TRBV7-2, the J gene TRBJ2-1; tentatively, D is TRBD1 (6 bases). The germline V gene has CDR1 SGHTA and CDR2 FQGNSA. The CDR3 contains 12 residues. V was cut by 2 bases and J by 7 bases, with 6 bases left in between. This CDR3 reads CASSLQGNEQFF. In DNA form, the CDR3 reads TGTGCCAGCAGCTTACAGGGGAATGAGCAGTTCTTC.

This rearrangement joins TRBV19 to TRBJ1-2; 7 bases agree with TRBD1. The junction had 7 bases not matched to a gene; V was cut back by 5 bases and J by 7 bases. Germline V gives CDR1 LNHDA, CDR2 SQIVND (reference sequence). There are 13 residues in the CDR3. Here the CDR3 reads CASSVDRSRGYTF. The CDR3 bases are TGTGCCAGTAGTGTGGACAGGAGTCGTGGCTACACCTTC.

This rearrangement joins TRBV27 to TRBJ1-6; no definite D call. Looked up from germline, CDR1 is MNHEY and CDR2 is SMNVEV (reference sequence). The CDR3 spans 15 residues. The V end was cut by 8 bases, the J end by 4 bases, with 15 bases between. DNA of the CDR3: TGTGCCAGCCGGCGCCGCGGGGATTATAATTCACCCCTCCACTTT. As protein: CASRRRGDYNSPLHF.

The chain couples TRBV13 to TRBJ1-3; D gene unclear. Trimming removed 7 bases at V and 6 bases at J, with 13 bases between. The germline CDR1 and CDR2 sequences are PRHDT and FYEKMQ (reference sequence). The CDR3 extends over 13 amino acids. The DNA for the CDR3 is TGTGCCAGCACCCCGATGACTGCAAACACCATATATTTT. It translates to CASTPMTANTIYF.

The rearrangement links TRBV7-2 to TRBJ2-7; D not certain. CDR1 and CDR2 from the germline V gene are SGHTA and FQGNSA. V lost 5 bases and J lost 2, with 16 bases in between. CDR3 length: 15 residues. For the CDR3, the DNA is TGTGCCAGCAGCCAAGACGAAGGAGCAGCCTACGAGCAGTACTTC. Its translation is CASSQDEGAAYEQYF.

The chain links TRBV5-1 to TRBJ1-1; the D gene is possibly TRBD1 (5 bases). The germline V and J ends were trimmed by 3 bases and 1 base, with 10 bases remaining between them. Germline assignment: CDR1 SGHRS and CDR2 YFSETQ. CDR3 length: 14 amino acids. As DNA, the CDR3 is TGCGCCAGCAGCTCGACAGTGGGGAACACTGAAGCTTTCTTT. Translated: CASSSTVGNTEAFF.

The chain recombines TRBV7-9 with TRBJ1-1; the match to TRBD1 covers 9 bases. The V gene end was trimmed by 5 bases and the J gene end by 6 bases; junction bases not matched to a gene: 7. The germline gives CDR1 SEHNR, CDR2 FQNEAQ (reference sequence). The CDR3 is 14 amino acids. In DNA form, the CDR3 reads TGTGCCAGCAGCGTGGACAGGGGATCCTCTGAAGCTTTCTTT. Its translation is CASSVDRGSSEAFF. Full variable domain (rest looked up from reference TRBV7-9 and TRBJ1-1): DTGVSQNPRHKITKRGQNVTFRCDPISEHNRLYWYRQTLGQGPEFLTYFQNEAQLEKSRLLSDRFSAERPKGSFSTLEIQRTEQGDSAMYLCASSVDRGSSEAFFGQGTRLTVV.

This clone was recorded only once. The chain combines TRBV4-1 with TRBJ1-2; a weak D match, TRBD1 (5 bases). The CDR3 is made up of 16 amino acids. The germline V gene encodes CDR1 MGHRA and CDR2 YSYEKL. Trimming stripped 4 bases from V and 2 bases from J, with 17 bases between. The CDR3 here is CASSRFDRNLNYGYTF. For the CDR3, the DNA is TGCGCCAGCAGCCGCTTCGACAGAAACCTAAACTATGGCTACACCTTC.

With respect to this clone: This sequence is one base from a far larger clone and is likely a read error. V usage is TRBV7-9 and J usage is TRBJ1-1; 8 nucleotides match TRBD1. V lost 5 bases and J lost 4; bases outside the gene matches: 15. From germline, CDR1 is SEHNR and CDR2 FQNEAQ (reference sequence). The CDR3 covers 17 residues. The CDR3 here is CASSLGQGPRLGTEAFF. In DNA, the CDR3 is TGTGCCAGCAGCCTAGGACAGGGTCCCAGATTGGGCACTGAAGCTTTCTTT.

V and J are TRBV19 and TRBJ1-6, with D possibly TRBD1 on 5 matching bases. The CDR3 length is 15 residues. Germline V gene data show CDR1 as LNHDA and CDR2 as SQIVND (reference sequence). Trimming pared 5 bases from V and 6 bases from J, leaving 14 bases between. This CDR3 is CASSLLTESNSPLHF. The CDR3 DNA follows: TGTGCCAGTAGTCTTCTGACAGAGAGTAATTCACCCCTCCACTTT.

The chain links TRBV11-2 to TRBJ1-2; D gene ambiguous. The CDR3 spans 16 residues. Germline loops: CDR1 SGHAT, CDR2 FQNNGV. V lost 0 bases and J lost 2, with 13 bases in between. Here the CDR3 DNA reads TGTGCCAGCAGCTTAGACCGGGTGGTTGGAAACTATGGCTACACCTTC. Translation gives CASSLDRVVGNYGYTF.